This T cell receptor (beta chain) was sequenced in a study of blood T cell repertoires in COVID-19. The CDR3 runs 16 residues. Germline CDR1 and CDR2: SGHDT and YYEEEE. With 4 bases removed from V and 4 bases from J, the gap between germline ends came to 17 bases. Only in-frame clones appear in the TCRdb table, and some are missing; sequencing was by immunoSEQ multiplex PCR. The sample has about 240,000 clones; roughly nine tenths are singletons. This sequence was found in a man between 60 and 75 years old with acute or convalescent COVID-19. Specimen: peripheral blood. This chain joins TRBV5-6 and TRBJ2-2; D is perhaps TRBD1 (6 bases). CDR3 residues: CASSPLATRGTGELFF. CDR3 DNA sequence: TGTGCCAGCAGCCCCCTCGCGACCAGGGGCACCGGGGAGCTGTTTTTT.